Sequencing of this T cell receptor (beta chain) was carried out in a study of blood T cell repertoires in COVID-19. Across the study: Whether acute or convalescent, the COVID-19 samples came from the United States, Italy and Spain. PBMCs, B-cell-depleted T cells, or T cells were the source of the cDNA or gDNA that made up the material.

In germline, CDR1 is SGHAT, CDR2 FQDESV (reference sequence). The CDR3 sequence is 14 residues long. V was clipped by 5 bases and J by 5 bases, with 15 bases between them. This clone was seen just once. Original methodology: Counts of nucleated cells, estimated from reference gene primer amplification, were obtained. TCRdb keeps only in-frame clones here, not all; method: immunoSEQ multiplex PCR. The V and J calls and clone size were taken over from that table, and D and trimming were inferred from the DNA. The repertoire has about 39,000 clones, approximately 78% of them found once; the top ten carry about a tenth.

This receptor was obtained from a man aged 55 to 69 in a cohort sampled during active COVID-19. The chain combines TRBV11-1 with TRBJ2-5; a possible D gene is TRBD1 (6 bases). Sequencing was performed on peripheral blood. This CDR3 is CASSPTPRGETQYF. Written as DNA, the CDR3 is TGTGCCAGCAGCCCCACCCCGAGGGGGGAGACCCAGTACTTC.